This T cell receptor (beta chain) is from a study of blood T cell repertoires in COVID-19. Study summary: T cells, B-cell-depleted T cells, or PBMCs supplied cDNA or gDNA.

Recruited during active infection, patients (from Seattle) were subsequently followed longitudinally. Germline assignment: CDR1 GTSNPN and CDR2 SVGIG (reference sequence). J gave up 5 bases and V 6 bases, and 5 bases lay outside the gene matches. This CDR3 is built from 14 residues. This clone came up many times. Clones were sequenced by immunoSEQ multiplex PCR, and TCRdb holds only the in-frame ones, with some missing. Seen here are fewer than 200,000 clones, more than 75% observed once, and the top ten hold 12%. The V and J genes are TRBV30 and TRBJ2-1, with TRBD2 matching 12 bases. The TCR sequence derives from a woman aged 70-85 years with COVID-19, enrolled during active disease. The sample comprised peripheral blood. The CDR3 loop reads CACAPSGRDNEQFF. For the CDR3, the DNA is TGTGCCTGTGCCCCTAGCGGGAGGGACAATGAGCAGTTCTTC.